This TCR beta chain is from a study of blood T cell repertoires in COVID-19. Assay: immunoSEQ multiplex PCR; the TCRdb copy retains only in-frame clones and omits some. The sample yields 410,000 or so clones, roughly 90% seen once. Germline V gene sequence: CDR1 KGHSH, CDR2 LQKENI. V dropped 3 bases and J dropped 5; count of bases not matched to a gene: 13. The CDR3 is 18 amino acids. The count of this clone is one. This chain joins TRBV18 and TRBJ1-2, with 12 bases that match TRBD1. Sequenced sample: peripheral blood. The sequence came from a woman aged 40 to 55 with COVID-19, enrolled during active disease. The DNA for the CDR3 is TGTGCCAGCTCACCCCTCGGGACAGGGGGCAAGAAGGGGTATGGCTACACCTTC. Its protein is CASSPLGTGGKKGYGYTF.